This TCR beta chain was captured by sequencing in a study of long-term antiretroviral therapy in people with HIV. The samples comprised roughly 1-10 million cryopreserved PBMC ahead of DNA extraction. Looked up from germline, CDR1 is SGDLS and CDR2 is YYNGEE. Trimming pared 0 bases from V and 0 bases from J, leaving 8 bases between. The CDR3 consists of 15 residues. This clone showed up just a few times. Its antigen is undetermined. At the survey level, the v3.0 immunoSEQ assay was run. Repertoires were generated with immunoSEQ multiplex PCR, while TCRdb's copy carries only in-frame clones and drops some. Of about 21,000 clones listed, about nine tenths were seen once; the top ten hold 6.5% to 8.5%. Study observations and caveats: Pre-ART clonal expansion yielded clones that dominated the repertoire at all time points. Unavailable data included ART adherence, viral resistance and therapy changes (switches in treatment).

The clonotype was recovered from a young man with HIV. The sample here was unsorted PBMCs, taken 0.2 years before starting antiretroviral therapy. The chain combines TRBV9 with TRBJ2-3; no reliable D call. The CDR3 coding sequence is TGTGCCAGCAGCGTAGCTGTTGACAGCACAGATACGCAGTATTTT. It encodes CASSVAVDSTDTQYF.